The source of this T cell receptor (beta chain) is a study of CD8+CD57+ T cells in acquired aplastic anemia. TCR beta VDJ combinations and CDR3 sequences were profiled from genomic DNA. TCRdb re-called the reads through MiXCR, storing one row per CDR3 protein. This table has some 190,000 distinct CDR3 sequences, just over 45% appearing once. The V gene's germline CDR1 is PRHDT and CDR2 FYEKMQ (reference sequence). Trimming cost V 5 bases and J 5 bases; bases outside gene matches: 4. The CDR3 has 14 amino acids. V is TRBV13 and J is TRBJ2-1, with 9 nucleotides matching TRBD1. The clonotype was recovered from a human donor in good health. Sequencing was performed on sorted CD4+, CD8+, or CD8+CD57+ T cells (not recorded which) from PBMCs. The CDR3 DNA is TGTGCCAGCAGCGACAGGGGGAAAAACAATGAGCAGTTCTTC. Protein sequence: CASSDRGKNNEQFF.